The 18 T cell receptor beta chains below all came from one sample that was sequenced in a study of cytomegalovirus exposure and HLA in healthy donors (dated 2017 in TCRdb). The library was made by the immunoSEQ multiplex PCR assay. The multiplex PCR relied on a mix of 60 forward primers for TCR Vbeta segments and 13 reverse primers for TCR Jbeta segments. Drawn from immuneACCESS, this table holds only the in-frame rearrangements with V and J called that TCRdb kept. Clones are partly lost; checked studies trace under half to an unresolved V gene and leave the rest unexplained. The sample yields 100,000 to 130,000 clones; over 80% were counted once. Approximately 2.5% of the sample is held by the ten biggest clonotypes. Sequenced: PBMCs. These receptor sequences come from a man aged 25 to 45 in good health and CMV-seropositive.

Only a few counts were recorded for this clone. The J gene is TRBJ2-5, the V gene TRBV6-1, with 7 bases that match TRBD2. Trimming at V came to 1 base and at J to 1 base, leaving 3 bases not matched to a gene. The CDR3 spans 15 residues. Germline V gene sequence: CDR1 MNHNS, CDR2 SASEGT. CDR3 protein: CASSEGDYPQETQYF. The CDR3 coding sequence is TGTGCCAGCAGTGAAGGGGACTATCCCCAAGAGACCCAGTACTTC.

The V and J genes are TRBV6-5 and TRBJ1-5; weak D call: TRBD1 (5 bases). CDR1 and CDR2 from the germline V gene are MNHEY and SVGAGI. CDR3 size: 13 residues. V was clipped by 5 bases and J by 7 bases, with 12 bases between them. The CDR3 here is CASSAQGGQPQHF. In DNA, the CDR3 is TGTGCCAGCAGTGCCCAGGGAGGCCAGCCCCAGCATTTT.

This chain uses TRBV2 with TRBJ1-5; 7 bases are a match to TRBD1. This CDR3 comprises 15 residues. The V gene's germline CDR1 is SNHLY and CDR2 FYNNEI. V was clipped by 5 bases and J by 2 bases; unmatched bases: 6. The CDR3 here is CASSLTGYGNQPQHF. DNA for the CDR3: TGTGCCAGCAGTTTGACAGGGTACGGCAATCAGCCCCAGCATTTT.

The count of this clone is one. The chain has TRBV30 and TRBJ1-1, with TRBD1 matching 7 bases. V lost 2 bases to trimming and J lost 10 bases; unmatched junction nucleotides: 4. This CDR3 comprises 11 residues. Looked up from germline, CDR1 is GTSNPN and CDR2 is SVGIG (reference sequence). The CDR3 is CAWSSNRGAFF. CDR3 in DNA: TGTGCCTGGAGTTCAAACAGGGGAGCTTTCTTT.

The chain is built from TRBV10-3 and TRBJ2-3, with TRBD2 matching over 11 bases. J was trimmed by 5 bases and V by 7 bases; bases with no gene match: 8. CDR1 ENHRY and CDR2 SYGVKD come from the germline V gene. This CDR3 spans 15 amino acids. The CDR3 nucleotides read TGTGCCATCAACCCGACTAGCGGGGAGGTAGATACGCAGTATTTT. Protein sequence: CAINPTSGEVDTQYF.

This chain connects TRBV5-1 to TRBJ1-3; maybe TRBD1 (6 bases). This CDR3 contains 15 residues. Trimming pared 6 bases from V and 3 bases from J, leaving 16 bases between. Germline CDR1 SGHRS, CDR2 YFSETQ. CDR3 in DNA: TGCGCCAGCACCGTAGAGGGGGGGAGTGGAAACACCATATATTTT. Translation: CASTVEGGSGNTIYF.

V and J are TRBV5-8 and TRBJ1-2; TRBD1 matches at 9 bases. The germline CDR1 and CDR2 sequences are SGHTS and YDEGEE. The length of the CDR3 is 17 residues. With 4 bases clipped from V and 3 bases from J, the junction kept 13 bases outside the gene matches. Written as DNA, the CDR3 is TGTGCCAGCAGCCCCCGGGACAGGGTCGTGGGTGACTATGGCTACACCTTC. It translates to CASSPRDRVVGDYGYTF.

In DNA, the CDR3 is TGTGCCAGCAGTTACCAAGGGCAGGGTGGGTACGAGCAGTACTTC. This encodes CASSYQGQGGYEQYF. The chain carries TRBV6-5 and TRBJ2-7; possible D gene TRBD1, 5 bases. The CDR3 is 15 amino acids. Between the trimmed V and J ends, which lost 2 bases and 4 bases, there was a span of 15 bases. CDR1 is MNHEY and CDR2 is SVGAGI in the germline V gene.

V gene TRBV6-4 combines with J gene TRBJ1-1, with 9 bases aligning to TRBD1. Germline CDR1 MRHNA, CDR2 SNTAGT. This CDR3 is built from 13 residues. Losses at the gene ends were 7 bases for V and 13 bases for J; bases not matched to a gene: 13. CDR3 sequence (DNA): TGTGCCAGCATTCAACAGGGGGCCTTGTTCGTTTTCTTT. It specifies CASIQQGALFVFF.

This clone is a singleton in its sample. The chain has TRBV5-6 and TRBJ1-4; 7 bases line up with TRBD1. The CDR3 covers 17 residues. The junction had 7 bases not matched to a gene; V was cut back by 2 bases and J by 0 bases. CDR1 is SGHDT and CDR2 is YYEEEE in the germline V gene. This CDR3 is CASSFGHRGATNEKLFF. CDR3 DNA sequence: TGTGCCAGCAGCTTCGGGCACAGGGGTGCAACTAATGAAAAACTGTTTTTT.

This clone was observed a few times. The chain recombines TRBV6-1 with TRBJ2-7; 8 bases agree with TRBD2. CDR3 length: 14 amino acids. The V gene's germline CDR1 is MNHNS and CDR2 SASEGT. With V trimmed by 2 bases and J by 2 bases, 2 bases remained unmatched. This CDR3 reads CASSETAGAYEQYF. The CDR3 DNA sequence: TGTGCCAGCAGTGAAACAGCGGGGGCCTACGAGCAGTACTTC.

A word on this clone: Sequence at one end of the junction differs from germline and may be a read error. The CDR3 DNA reads TGTTCCAGCAGCTTAGCAGGGGGTCACGAGCAGTACTTC. It yields the protein CSSSLAGGHEQYF. V gene TRBV7-9 combines with J gene TRBJ2-7; the match to TRBD1 covers 7 bases. The length of the CDR3 is 13 residues. Germline lookup yields CDR1 SEHNR and CDR2 FQNEAQ (reference sequence).

This chain connects TRBV9 to TRBJ2-3, with 8 nucleotides matching TRBD1. The V gene end was trimmed by 3 bases and the J gene end by 0 bases; junction bases not matched to a gene: 0. Per germline, CDR1 SGDLS and CDR2 YYNGEE. The CDR3 has 14 residues. The CDR3 nucleotides are TGTGCCAGCAGCGGACAGGGGAGCACAGATACGCAGTATTTT. Its translation is CASSGQGSTDTQYF.

The CDR3 spells CASRKTGGTNEKLFF. The CDR3, as DNA: TGCGCCAGCAGGAAGACAGGGGGCACTAATGAAAAACTGTTTTTT. The rearrangement links TRBV4-1 to TRBJ1-4; 10 nucleotides agree with TRBD1. The CDR3 contains 15 residues. Germline values: CDR1 MGHRA, CDR2 YSYEKL. V lost 6 bases and J lost 2; bases outside the gene matches: 3.

This chain uses TRBV10-3 with TRBJ2-3, with D tentatively TRBD1 (6 bases). Between the trimmed V and J ends, which lost 5 bases and 4 bases, there was a span of 13 bases. CDR1 ENHRY and CDR2 SYGVKD come from the germline V gene. This CDR3 comprises 14 residues. Here the CDR3 DNA reads TGTGCCATCAGTTCAGGGGCCGGAGCAGATACGCAGTATTTT. As protein: CAISSGAGADTQYF.

As regards this clone: Because the CDR3's place on the DNA is in doubt, the DNA is left out and the CDR3 is given as listed by TCRdb. The V call is TRBV5-1, the J call TRBJ2-2; the DNA was not compared with TRBD1, the D call given in the table. In germline, CDR1 is SGHRS, CDR2 YFSETQ. Ends included, the CDR3 has 16 residues. CDR3 amino acids: CASSSSTVTGTGELFF.

V and J are TRBV29-1 and TRBJ1-2; 11 bases fit TRBD1. CDR1 and CDR2 (germline): SQVTM, ANQGSEA. The V and J ends lost 7 bases and 4 bases, in that order; junction bases with no gene match: 5. CDR3 length: 13 residues. The CDR3 spells CSGRTGGAYGYTF. The CDR3 DNA is TGCAGCGGCAGGACAGGGGGCGCCTATGGCTACACCTTC.

This clone has just one count. V gene TRBV27 combines with J gene TRBJ1-4; TRBD1 agrees at 7 bases. J was trimmed by 7 bases and V by 4 bases; bases with no gene match: 6. Germline CDR1 is MNHEY and CDR2 is SMNVEV (reference sequence). The CDR3 is made up of 14 amino acids. The CDR3: CASSWFQGGEKLFF. The CDR3 region has the DNA TGTGCCAGCAGTTGGTTTCAGGGGGGTGAAAAACTGTTTTTT.